This passage covers 18 T cell receptor beta chains from one sample sequenced in a study of OX40 agonist ivuxolimab in advanced cancers. Receptor amplification or capture employed the immunoSEQ multiplex PCR assay. Sourced from immuneACCESS, this table was stored by TCRdb with only in-frame sequences that have V and J called. A share of the clones is absent; for the studies checked, an unresolved V gene accounts for under half, and the remainder has no known explanation. This sample comprises 70,000 to 80,000 clones, roughly 87% of them detected only once. Of the sample, about 1.3% is held by the ten largest clones. The sequencing here drew on CD4+ or CD8+ T cells sorted from blood, taken in a trial of the OX40 agonist ivuxolimab. Receptors originate from an adult with an advanced solid tumor such as melanoma, head and neck, liver or kidney cancer.

Concerning this clone itself: Mismatch with germline at one junction end may stem from a read error. The V gene is TRBV6-1, the J gene TRBJ1-2; maybe TRBD1 (5 bases). Germline values: CDR1 MNHNS, CDR2 SASEGT. The length of the CDR3 is 14 residues. For the CDR3, the DNA is TGTGCCAGCAGTGAAGAAGTACTGGCAGGGCCACTAATCTTC. It translates to CASSEEVLAGPLIF.

The rearrangement joins TRBV6-6 to TRBJ2-5; no clear D. Germline CDR1 reads MNHNY; CDR2 reads SVGAGI (reference sequence). The V gene lost 6 bases and the J gene lost 4 bases, with 9 bases spanning the gap. The CDR3 length is 12 residues. The CDR3 region is CASSAVGETQYF. The CDR3 DNA reads as TGTGCCAGCAGCGCGGTGGGAGAGACCCAGTACTTC.

V and J are TRBV19 and TRBJ1-5; possibly TRBD1 for D (6 bases). Germline CDR1 LNHDA, CDR2 SQIVND (reference sequence). The CDR3 spans 16 residues. V was trimmed by 2 bases and J by 0 bases, leaving 11 bases between them. The DNA for the CDR3 is TGTGCCAGTAGTATAAGTGGGACATATAGCAATCAGCCCCAGCATTTT. Translation gives CASSISGTYSNQPQHF.

This sequence joins TRBV28 and TRBJ1-4; maybe TRBD1 (5 bases). This CDR3 contains 14 residues. Germline loops: CDR1 MDHEN, CDR2 SYDVKM. V was pared by 7 bases and J by 7 bases, with 16 bases between. CDR3 amino acids: CASTLTGRAEKLFF. In DNA form, the CDR3 reads TGTGCCAGCACCCTCACGGGCAGGGCTGAAAAACTGTTTTTT.

V usage is TRBV5-4 and J usage is TRBJ2-3, with D maybe TRBD1 (5 bases). Germline CDR1 SGHNT, CDR2 YYREEE (reference sequence). The CDR3 is 14 residues long. V shed 4 bases and J shed 9 bases, with 18 bases lying between them. The CDR3 nucleotides read TGTGCCAGCAGCCCTGACAGTTCACTCCGAACGCAGTATTTT. It encodes CASSPDSSLRTQYF.

The V and J genes are TRBV6-1 and TRBJ2-7, with D tentatively TRBD2 (6 bases). The germline gives CDR1 MNHNS, CDR2 SASEGT. This CDR3 has 15 residues. V was cut by 0 bases and J by 3 bases, with 12 bases left in between. CDR3 nucleotides: TGTGCCAGCAGTGAAGCCGGAGGGAGGAACTACGAGCAGTACTTC. Protein: CASSEAGGRNYEQYF.

The chain is built from TRBV13 and TRBJ1-2, with 8 bases aligning to TRBD1. The CDR3 runs to 13 residues. Germline V gene lookup returns CDR1 PRHDT and CDR2 FYEKMQ (reference sequence). J gave up 5 bases and V 5 bases, and 4 bases lay outside the gene matches. The CDR3 loop reads CASSRGQDYGYTF. CDR3 coding DNA: TGTGCCAGCAGCAGGGGACAGGATTATGGCTACACCTTC.

This chain connects TRBV28 to TRBJ2-7, with 9 positions matching TRBD1. Germline CDR1 MDHEN, CDR2 SYDVKM. Trimming cost V 8 bases and J 5 bases; bases outside gene matches: 10. The CDR3 is 14 amino acids. CDR3 in DNA: TGTGCCAGCCGTCGGGACAGGGTGTCCCACGAGCAGTACTTC. Protein: CASRRDRVSHEQYF. The variable domain in full, with the rest retrieved from reference TRBV28 and TRBJ2-7, is DVKVTQSSRYLVKRTGEKVFLECVQDMDHENMFWYRQDPGLGLRLIYFSYDVKMKEKGDIPEGYSVSREKKERFSLILESASTNQTSMYLCASRRDRVSHEQYFGPGTRLTVT.

V gene TRBV11-1 combines with J gene TRBJ2-7; the D gene is possibly TRBD1 (6 bases). The CDR3 covers 17 residues. Germline lookup yields CDR1 SGHAT and CDR2 FQDESV (reference sequence). V shed 1 base and J shed 1 base, with 17 bases lying between them. Here the CDR3 DNA reads TGTGCCAGCAGCTTAGGGTGGGCGACAGGCGAATCCTACGAGCAGTACTTC. It yields the protein CASSLGWATGESYEQYF.

The chain uses TRBV7-2 and TRBJ2-5; D is ambiguous. Germline lookup yields CDR1 SGHTA and CDR2 FQGNSA. The CDR3 extends over 10 amino acids. V was shortened by 8 bases and J by 1 base, with 2 bases between the two germline ends. The DNA for the CDR3 is TGTGCCAGCTCCCAAGAGACCCAGTACTTC. Its protein product is CASSQETQYF. Variable domain in full (rest from reference TRBV7-2 and TRBJ2-5): GAGVSQSPSNKVTEKGKDVELRCDPISGHTALYWYRQSLGQGLEFLIYFQGNSAPDKSGLPSDRFSAERTGGSVSTLTIQRTQQEDSAVYLCASSQETQYFGPGTRLLVL.

The rearrangement uses TRBV7-3 and TRBJ2-1, with TRBD1 identical over 7 bases. CDR1 and CDR2 from the germline V gene are SGHTA and FQGTGA. The CDR3 consists of 13 residues. Unmatched junction bases numbered 8, after V lost 5 bases and J lost 10 bases. CDR3 DNA sequence: TGTGCCAGCAGCCAGGGGGAGTGGAGAGAGCAGTTCTTC. It translates to CASSQGEWREQFF. Looking up the rest from reference TRBV7-3 and TRBJ2-1 gives the full variable domain: GAGVSQTPSNKVTEKGKYVELRCDPISGHTALYWYRQSLGQGPEFLIYFQGTGAADDSGLPNDRFFAVRPEGSVSTLKIQRTERGDSAVYLCASSQGEWREQFFGPGTRLTVL.

This chain connects TRBV6-4 to TRBJ1-5, with D hard to call. CDR1 is MRHNA and CDR2 is SNTAGT in the germline V gene. The CDR3 has 11 amino acids. Trimming pared 4 bases from V and 2 bases from J, leaving 0 bases between. CDR3 amino acids: CASSGNQPQHF. CDR3 coding DNA: TGTGCCAGCAGTGGCAATCAGCCCCAGCATTTT.

The chain is built from TRBV9 and TRBJ2-2; D gene ambiguous. Germline-derived CDR1 and CDR2 are SGDLS and YYNGEE. There are 13 residues in the CDR3. V dropped 1 base and J dropped 4 bases, with 5 bases sitting between them. The CDR3 DNA is TGTGCCAGCAGCGTATCAACCACCGGGGAGCTGTTTTTT. This codes for CASSVSTTGELFF.

The chain uses TRBV18 and TRBJ2-6; D possibly corresponds to TRBD1 (5 bases). CDR1 KGHSH and CDR2 LQKENI come from the germline V gene. V lost 0 bases and J lost 3, with 6 bases in between. The CDR3 spans 15 residues. The CDR3 sequence is CASSPPGRGANVLTF. The CDR3 nucleotides are TGTGCCAGCTCACCACCGGGGCGTGGGGCCAACGTCCTGACTTTC. The full variable domain, rest sourced from reference TRBV18 and TRBJ2-6, is NAGVMQNPRHLVRRRGQEARLRCSPMKGHSHVYWYRQLPEEGLKFMVYLQKENIIDESGMPKERFSAEFPKEGPSILRIQQVVRGDSAAYFCASSPPGRGANVLTFGAGSRLTVL.

The chain has TRBV5-1 and TRBJ1-2; D might be TRBD1 (5 bases). Germline CDR1 is SGHRS and CDR2 is YFSETQ. The CDR3 is 14 residues long. The germline V and J ends were trimmed by 4 bases and 5 bases, with 15 bases remaining between them. The CDR3 is CASSPGTISYGYTF. DNA for the CDR3: TGCGCCAGCAGCCCGGGGACGATTTCTTATGGCTACACCTTC.

The chain has TRBV11-2 and TRBJ2-7; TRBD1 agrees at 8 bases. Germline V gene lookup returns CDR1 SGHAT and CDR2 FQNNGV. With 2 bases clipped from V and 7 bases from J, the junction kept 10 bases outside the gene matches. The CDR3 totals 15 residues. The DNA of the CDR3 is TGTGCCAGCAGCTTATTGTGGACAGGGCTGCAAGAGCAGTACTTC. Protein product: CASSLLWTGLQEQYF.

CDR3 nucleotide sequence: TGTGCCAGCAGCTTACAGGGAGAGAATTTTAACTATGGCTACACCTTC. It translates to CASSLQGENFNYGYTF. The V gene is TRBV7-9, the J gene TRBJ1-2, with D perhaps matching TRBD1 (5 bases). This CDR3 spans 16 amino acids. V lost 2 bases and J lost 1, with 14 bases in between. Germline CDR1 and CDR2: SEHNR and FQNEAQ (reference sequence).

The chain has TRBV9 and TRBJ1-2, with D possibly matching TRBD1 (5 bases). Trimming took off 1 base at V and 7 bases at J, with 17 bases between the two ends. This CDR3 is built from 15 residues. Germline V gene lookup returns CDR1 SGDLS and CDR2 YYNGEE. CDR3 DNA: TGTGCCAGCAGCGTACAGACGGGGCGGGGGACTGGCTACACCTTC. Protein: CASSVQTGRGTGYTF. Drawing the rest from reference TRBV9 and TRBJ1-2, the complete variable domain is DSGVTQTPKHLITATGQRVTLRCSPRSGDLSVYWYQQSLDQGLQFLIQYYNGEERAKGNILERFSAQQFPDLHSELNLSSLELGDSALYFCASSVQTGRGTGYTFGSGTRLTVV.